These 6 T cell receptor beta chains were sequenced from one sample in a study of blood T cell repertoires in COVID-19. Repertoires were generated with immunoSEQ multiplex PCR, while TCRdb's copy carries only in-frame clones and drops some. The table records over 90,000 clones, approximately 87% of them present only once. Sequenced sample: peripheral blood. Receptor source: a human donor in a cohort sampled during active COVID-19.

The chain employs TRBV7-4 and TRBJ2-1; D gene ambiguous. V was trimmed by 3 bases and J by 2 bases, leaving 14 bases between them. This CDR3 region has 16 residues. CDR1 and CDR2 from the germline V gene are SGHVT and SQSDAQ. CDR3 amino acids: CASSFIPALPYNEQFF. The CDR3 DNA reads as TGTGCCAGCAGCTTTATCCCAGCGCTCCCCTACAATGAGCAGTTCTTC.

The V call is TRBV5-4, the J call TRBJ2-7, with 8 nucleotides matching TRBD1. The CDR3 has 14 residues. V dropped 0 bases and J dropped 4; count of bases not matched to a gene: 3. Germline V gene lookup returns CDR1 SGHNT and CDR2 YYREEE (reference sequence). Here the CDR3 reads CASSLGDRGYEQYF. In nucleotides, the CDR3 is TGTGCCAGCAGCTTGGGAGACAGGGGATACGAGCAGTACTTC.

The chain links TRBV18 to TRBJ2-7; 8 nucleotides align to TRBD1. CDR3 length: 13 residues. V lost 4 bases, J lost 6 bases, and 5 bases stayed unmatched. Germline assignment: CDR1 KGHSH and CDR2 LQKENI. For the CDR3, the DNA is TGTGCCAGCTCACTGGACAGGGACCGCGAGCAGTACTTC. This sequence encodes CASSLDRDREQYF.

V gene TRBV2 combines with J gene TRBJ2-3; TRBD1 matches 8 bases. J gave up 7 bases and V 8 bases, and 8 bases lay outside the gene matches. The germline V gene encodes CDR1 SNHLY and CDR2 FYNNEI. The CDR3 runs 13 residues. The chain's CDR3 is CASSYRGMNTQYF. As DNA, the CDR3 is TGTGCCAGCTCATACAGGGGGATGAATACGCAGTATTTT.

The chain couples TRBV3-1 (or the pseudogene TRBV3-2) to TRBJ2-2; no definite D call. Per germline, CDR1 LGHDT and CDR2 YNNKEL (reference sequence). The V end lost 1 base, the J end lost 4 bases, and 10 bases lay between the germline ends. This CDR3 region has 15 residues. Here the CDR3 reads CASSQAFLSTGELFF. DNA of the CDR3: TGTGCCAGCAGCCAAGCCTTTTTGAGCACCGGGGAGCTGTTTTTT.

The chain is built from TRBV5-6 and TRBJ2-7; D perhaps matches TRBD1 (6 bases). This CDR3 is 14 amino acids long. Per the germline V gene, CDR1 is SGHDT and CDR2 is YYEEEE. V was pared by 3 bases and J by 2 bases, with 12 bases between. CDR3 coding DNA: TGTGCCAGCAGCTCGACAGGTGCTCCCTACGAGCAGTACTTC. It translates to CASSSTGAPYEQYF.